This entry concerns a single TCR beta chain. The sample originates from a study of control samples from healthy donors and cancer patients. The protocol was immunoSEQ multiplex PCR, while the TCRdb copy is restricted to in-frame clones and leaves out a portion. The data contain around 64,000 clones, around 90% of them singletons. CDR3 length: 16 residues. V shed 0 bases, J shed 4 bases, and the junction held 8 bases outside the gene matches. The germline gives CDR1 SGHDN, CDR2 FVKESK. The sequenced sample consisted of PBMCs. J is TRBJ2-5 and V is TRBV14, with 7 positions matching TRBD2. The sequence derives from a man in his 60s with colorectal cancer. The CDR3, as DNA: TGTGCCAGCAGCCAAGATTCGGGGGGATTGAGAGAGACCCAGTACTTC. The encoded protein is CASSQDSGGLRETQYF.